This T cell receptor (beta chain) stems from a study of human T cells and chemical hapten exposure. Time point reported: patch test 1, 2 weeks after DPC sensitization. Treatment indicated: therapeutic diphenylcyclopropenone sensitization with weekly scalp DPC. One entry per CDR3 protein, called by TCRdb with MiXCR from the RACE reads. The sample lists fewer than 200,000 distinct CDR3 sequences, 20% to 25% occurring once. The CDR3 covers 13 residues. V gave up 4 bases and J gave up 5 bases, with 14 bases separating them. Germline lookup yields CDR1 SQVTM and CDR2 ANQGSEA. The sample holds a few counts of this clonotype.

The chain is built from TRBV29-1 and TRBJ1-2, with a possible D match to TRBD1 (6 bases). The source is a woman between 50 and 59 years old with alopecia areata. Some clones in this sample may be carry-over from other donors' samples. Sequences were derived from whole blood, sampled in connection with sensitization to the hapten diphenylcyclopropenone (DPC). Here the CDR3 DNA reads TGCAGCGTTGGCGGGGGGGCAGGGTATGGCTACACCTTC. This sequence encodes CSVGGGAGYGYTF.